This record looks at one T cell receptor beta chain sequence and its context. Its specificity is not known. TCRdb re-called the 5' RACE reads with MiXCR, one entry per CDR3 protein. The table lists 100,000 to 120,000 distinct CDR3 sequences, 11% of them singletons, with approximately 24% in the top ten. Time point of the sample: blood at routine non-recurrence follow-up after resection. No cell sorting; template was whole RNA from tumor, lung tissue or PBMC. The data stem from a study of spatial heterogeneity in lung cancer. Overall study: The authors sequenced available follow-up PBMC samples, taken a median of around two years after resection. Among detected sequences, beta-chain ones consistently exceeded alpha-chain ones in number. Study-level findings and limits: Ubiquitous expanded tumor TCRs showed up in blood more at resection than follow-up.

Germline V gene data show CDR1 as SGHAT and CDR2 as FQNNGV. V lost 3 bases, J lost 6 bases, and 3 bases lay in between. The CDR3 spans 12 residues. This clonotype was obtained from a female donor with early-stage non-small cell lung cancer. The chain links TRBV11-2 to TRBJ1-6, with D unclear. Sequencing used PBMCs, obtained at follow-up. The CDR3 protein is CASSFTNSPLHF. For the CDR3, the DNA is TGTGCCAGCAGCTTTACTAATTCACCCCTCCACTTT.